The rows below give T cell receptor beta chains drawn from one sample of a study of blood T cell repertoires in COVID-19. The method was immunoSEQ multiplex PCR; TCRdb's version includes in-frame clones alone and lacks a portion of them. The data hold about 210,000 clones, with approximately 80% observed a single time. Input material: PBMCs or T cells enriched from blood (not recorded which). These receptor sequences come from a man aged 25-40 years with acute COVID-19. Each CDR3 is given with its conserved first and last residue. The D gene is left open where the match is weak. Only part of the rows carry a size: once, few, many, or a class if the clone is expanded.

d_call	j_call	v_call	clone_size	cdr3_aa	cdr3_nt
TRBD1	TRBJ1-5	TRBV5-1	.	CASSFGDRAQPQHF	TGCGCCAGCAGCTTCGGGGACAGGGCTCAGCCCCAGCATTTT
TRBD1	TRBJ1-2	TRBV5-1	few	CASSLQGVDGYTF	TGCGCCAGCAGCTTACAGGGGGTGGATGGCTACACCTTC
TRBD1	TRBJ2-7	TRBV28	.	CASSSGQGGIYEQYF	TGTGCCAGCAGTTCCGGACAGGGGGGTATCTACGAGCAGTACTTC
.	TRBJ1-3	TRBV6-5	.	CASSFDTGNTIYF	TGTGCCAGCAGTTTTGACACTGGAAACACCATATATTTT
.	TRBJ1-5	TRBV27	.	CASRDTLNQPQHF	TGTGCCAGCAGGGACACCCTTAATCAGCCCCAGCATTTT
.	TRBJ2-3	TRBV7-9	.	CASMSSPGGLFPTDTQYF	TGTGCCAGCATGTCAAGCCCGGGGGGCCTGTTCCCCACAGATACGCAGTATTTT
.	TRBJ2-1	TRBV9	few	CASSVTDVEQFF	TGTGCCAGCAGCGTGACAGACGTCGAGCAGTTCTTC
.	TRBJ2-7	TRBV19	once	CASTSPGEGKDEQYF	TGTGCCAGTACCTCCCCCGGGGAAGGAAAGGACGAGCAGTACTTC
.	TRBJ1-2	TRBV14	once	CASSQDYAPGGYTF	TGTGCCAGCAGCCAAGATTACGCCCCGGGTGGCTACACCTTC
TRBD1	TRBJ1-6	TRBV18	.	CASSPSTGDNSPLHF	TGTGCCAGCTCACCTTCGACAGGGGATAATTCACCCCTCCACTTT
.	TRBJ1-2	TRBV5-3	.	CARGGEIGKANYGYTF	TGTGCCAGAGGAGGGGAGATTGGGAAGGCTAACTATGGCTACACCTTC
TRBD2	TRBJ2-1	TRBV5-1	few	CASSLAGGTHNEQFF	TGCGCCAGCAGCTTGGCGGGGGGGACTCACAATGAGCAGTTCTTC
.	TRBJ2-7	TRBV6-2/TRBV6-3	.	CASSDSRYEQYF	TGTGCCAGCAGTGACTCTCGGTACGAGCAGTACTTC
TRBD2	TRBJ2-3	TRBV6-5	.	CASSYSGAGGADTQYF	TGTGCCAGCAGTTACTCTGGAGCGGGGGGGGCAGATACGCAGTATTTT
TRBD2	TRBJ2-1	TRBV9	few	CASSVVSGASGGNEQFF	TGTGCCAGCAGCGTCGTTAGCGGGGCTAGCGGGGGTAATGAGCAGTTCTTC
.	TRBJ2-2	TRBV2	.	CASSGQGATGELFF	TGTGCCAGCAGTGGGCAGGGCGCCACCGGGGAGCTGTTTTTT
TRBD1	TRBJ1-6	TRBV14	.	CASSPDRGGYNSPLHF	TGTGCCAGCAGCCCGGACAGGGGAGGCTATAATTCACCCCTCCACTTT
.	TRBJ2-1	TRBV3-1/TRBV3-2	.	CASSPTHNEQFF	TGTGCCAGCAGCCCGACTCATAATGAGCAGTTCTTC
.	TRBJ1-1	TRBV5-6	.	CASSSRTVSVDTEAFF	TGTGCCAGCAGCTCCAGGACAGTTTCGGTGGACACTGAAGCTTTCTTT
TRBD2	TRBJ2-1	TRBV5-1	.	CASAGLAGGLDSYNEQFF	TGCGCCAGCGCTGGACTAGCGGGGGGACTAGATTCCTACAATGAGCAGTTCTTC
.	TRBJ1-1	TRBV28	once	CASSRPMSAANTEAFF	TGTGCCAGCAGCCGACCGATGAGCGCAGCGAACACTGAAGCTTTCTTT
.	TRBJ2-7	TRBV20-1	.	CSASNPGRSYEQYF	TGCAGTGCTAGTAACCCAGGCCGCTCCTACGAGCAGTACTTC
TRBD1	TRBJ1-2	TRBV28	.	CASSLSVPGTGANYGYTF	TGTGCCAGCAGTTTATCTGTTCCGGGGACAGGGGCTAACTATGGCTACACCTTC
.	TRBJ1-4	TRBV5-1	.	CASSLGGAGNEKLFF	TGCGCCAGCAGCTTGGGAGGTGCAGGGAACGAAAAACTGTTTTTT
.	TRBJ2-4	TRBV6-5	.	CASSWQEENIQYF	TGTGCCAGCAGTTGGCAGGAGGAAAACATTCAGTACTTC
TRBD1	TRBJ2-2	TRBV4-1	.	CASSQDSGQGPQDTGELFF	TGCGCCAGCAGCCAAGATTCGGGACAGGGGCCTCAAGATACCGGGGAGCTGTTTTTT
TRBD1	TRBJ1-4	TRBV5-6	once	CASSLQGVEKLFF	TGTGCCAGCAGCTTACAGGGGGTTGAAAAACTGTTTTTT
.	TRBJ2-2	TRBV28	few	CASTQQGPMNTGELFF	TGTGCCAGCACCCAACAGGGCCCCATGAACACCGGGGAGCTGTTTTTT
.	TRBJ1-6	TRBV10-3	.	CAISEKPNSPLHF	TGTGCCATCAGTGAGAAGCCGAATTCACCCCTCCACTTT
.	TRBJ1-5	TRBV27	few	CASMMVAKTHQPQHF	TGTGCCAGTATGATGGTGGCCAAGACTCATCAGCCCCAGCATTTT
.	TRBJ2-3	TRBV9	.	CASSPAGGPKYKDTQYF	TGTGCCAGCAGCCCGGCCGGCGGCCCAAAGTATAAGGATACGCAGTATTTT
.	TRBJ1-2	TRBV12-5	.	CASGLGRGKGYTF	TGTGCTAGTGGTTTGGGCAGGGGAAAAGGCTACACCTTC
.	TRBJ2-7	TRBV30	once	CAWSVLGRKGAFYEQYF	TGTGCCTGGAGTGTACTCGGCCGGAAAGGGGCCTTCTACGAGCAGTACTTC
TRBD1	TRBJ1-2	TRBV6-5	.	CASSRTGGFSYGYTF	TGTGCCAGCAGCCGGACAGGGGGCTTTTCCTATGGCTACACCTTC
.	TRBJ1-3	TRBV3-1/TRBV3-2	once	CASTRTVPSSGNTIYF	TGTGCCAGCACCAGGACAGTCCCCAGCTCTGGAAACACCATATATTTT
.	TRBJ1-2	TRBV5-5	.	CASSLAQSYGYTF	TGTGCCAGCAGCTTGGCACAGTCATATGGCTACACCTTC
.	TRBJ2-2	TRBV3-1/TRBV3-2	.	CASSPTPGAGELFF	TGTGCCAGCAGCCCCACACCGGGGGCCGGGGAGCTGTTTTTT
TRBD2	TRBJ2-3	TRBV5-1	.	CASRPTSGASTDTQYF	TGCGCCAGCAGACCGACTAGCGGGGCTAGCACAGATACGCAGTATTTT
.	TRBJ1-6	TRBV5-5	.	CASNLQGSYNSPLHF	TGTGCCAGCAACCTACAGGGTTCTTATAATTCACCCCTCCACTTT
.	TRBJ2-1	TRBV7-9	.	CASSRERGNEQFF	TGTGCCAGCAGCCGAGAAAGAGGGAATGAGCAGTTCTTC
TRBD1	TRBJ1-1	TRBV3-1/TRBV3-2	medium-sized	CASSRTGRNTEAFF	TGTGCCAGCAGCAGGACAGGGAGGAACACTGAAGCTTTCTTT